The TCR beta chain under discussion was sequenced for a study of OX40 agonist ivuxolimab in advanced cancers. Overall study results and limits: No determination was made of the antigen specificity of the expanded peripheral T cells.

The V gene end was trimmed by 7 bases and the J gene end by 7 bases; junction bases not matched to a gene: 10. In germline, CDR1 is SGHVS, CDR2 FQNEAQ. The CDR3 contains 17 residues. TCRdb's table, derived via immunoSEQ multiplex PCR, lists solely in-frame clones and lacks some. The table shows more than 85,000 clones, with 89% occurring only once. Concerning this clone: Antigen specificity is unknown.

The sample consisted of CD4+ or CD8+ T cells sorted from blood, taken in a trial of the OX40 agonist ivuxolimab. The chain joins TRBV7-8 to TRBJ2-1; 16 positions match TRBD2. This clonotype was sampled from an adult with an advanced solid tumor such as melanoma, head and neck, liver or kidney cancer. CDR3 sequence (DNA): TGTGCCAGCATTTTACCCGGGACTAGCGGGGGGGTAAATGAGCAGTTCTTC. It encodes CASILPGTSGGVNEQFF.